This T cell receptor beta chain was observed in a study of cytotoxic CD8 clonotypes in ibrutinib-treated CLL. Deep sequencing aimed at 1 in 200,000 to 1 in 1 million T cells' resolution. Clones were sequenced by immunoSEQ multiplex PCR, and TCRdb holds only the in-frame ones, with some missing. Of about 29,000 clones detected, about 76% appear once; the ten largest clones hold 51%. This clone was counted a few times. The V end lost 0 bases, the J end lost 0 bases, and 12 bases lay between the germline ends. The CDR3 totals 17 residues. CDR1 is LGHNA and CDR2 is YNFKEQ in the germline V gene. V and J are TRBV4-2 and TRBJ1-5; TRBD1 is a possible D gene (6 bases). The material was PBMCs, obtained after 36 months of ibrutinib treatment. This receptor was obtained from a human donor with chronic lymphocytic leukemia. The CDR3 reads CASSQEGGHYSNQPQHF. The CDR3 region has the DNA TGTGCCAGCAGCCAAGAAGGGGGGCACTATAGCAATCAGCCCCAGCATTTT.